Listed here is a single T cell receptor (beta chain). Methods used by the authors: Amplification with reference gene primers provided the estimates of nucleated cell counts. Sequencing was performed with immunoSEQ multiplex PCR; in TCRdb, only in-frame clones are kept and a portion is missing. V and J calls and clone size are copied from that table; D and trimming were computed from the DNA. This sample yields about 120,000 clones, of which 70% to 90% are seen a single time; about 4.5% belongs to the top ten. This CDR3 comprises 11 residues. Germline V gene lookup returns CDR1 SGHTA and CDR2 FQGNSA. The V end was cut by 5 bases, the J end by 7 bases, with 9 bases between. The source of the sample is a study of blood T cell repertoires in COVID-19. Study-level background: Both acute and convalescent COVID-19 samples were obtained from the United States, Italy and Spain.

This sequence originates from a man in his forties with acute or convalescent COVID-19. What was sequenced was peripheral blood. The rearrangement links TRBV7-2 to TRBJ2-7; the D is unclear. The CDR3 sequence is CASSLTGEQYF. CDR3 sequence (DNA): TGTGCCAGCAGCCTCACCGGGGAGCAGTACTTC.